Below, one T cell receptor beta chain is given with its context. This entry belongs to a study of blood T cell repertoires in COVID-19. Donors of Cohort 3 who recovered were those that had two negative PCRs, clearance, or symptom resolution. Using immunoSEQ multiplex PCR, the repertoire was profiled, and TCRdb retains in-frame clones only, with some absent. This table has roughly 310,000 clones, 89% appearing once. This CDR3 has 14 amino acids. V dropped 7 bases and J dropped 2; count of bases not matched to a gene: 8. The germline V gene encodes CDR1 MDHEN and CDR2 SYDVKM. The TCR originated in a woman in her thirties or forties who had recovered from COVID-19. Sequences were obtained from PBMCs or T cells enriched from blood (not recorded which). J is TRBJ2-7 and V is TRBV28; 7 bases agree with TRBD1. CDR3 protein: CASTTGQATYEQYF. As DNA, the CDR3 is TGTGCCAGCACCACTGGACAGGCTACCTACGAGCAGTACTTC.